What follows are 10 T cell receptor beta chains derived from one specimen sequenced in a study of blood T cell repertoires in COVID-19. TCRdb keeps only in-frame clones here, not all; method: immunoSEQ multiplex PCR. The repertoire holds about 150,000 clones, with around four fifths as singletons. The source material was PBMCs or T cells enriched from blood (not recorded which). Receptors originate from a man over 45 who had recovered from COVID-19.

Concerning this clone: Additional DNA sequences in this sample encode the identical CDR3. This sequence joins TRBV12-3 or TRBV12-4 and TRBJ2-2, with unresolved D. This CDR3 region has 11 residues. The V end lost 5 bases, the J end lost 6 bases, and 4 bases lay between the germline ends. The CDR3 coding sequence is TGTGCCAGCAGTCCCGCCGGGGAGCTGTTTTTT. This gives the protein CASSPAGELFF.

CDR3 DNA sequence: TGCAGCGTTAGACCGACAGACTATGGCTACACCTTC. The encoded protein is CSVRPTDYGYTF. The V and J genes are TRBV29-1 and TRBJ1-2; tentative D call: TRBD1 (5 bases). The CDR3 extends over 12 amino acids. Germline CDR1 and CDR2: SQVTM and ANQGSEA. With 5 bases removed from V and 3 bases from J, the gap between germline ends came to 10 bases.

The chain employs TRBV9 and TRBJ1-1; 7 bases line up with TRBD1. After removal of 3 bases from V and 2 bases from J, the junction contained 7 bases not matched to a gene. The germline gives CDR1 SGDLS, CDR2 YYNGEE. The CDR3 totals 15 residues. CDR3 bases: TGTGCCAGCAGCGCCCTACAGGGGATAAACACTGAAGCTTTCTTT. Translated: CASSALQGINTEAFF.

As to this clone: A junction end diverges from the germline sequence, so it may reflect a read error. V and J are TRBV25-1 and TRBJ1-2; no definite D call. Germline-derived CDR1 and CDR2 are MGHDK and SYGVNS. There are 12 residues in the CDR3. The CDR3: CASRESGDGYTF. The CDR3 DNA sequence: TGTGCCAGCAGGGAATCGGGAGATGGCTACACCTTC.

The chain couples TRBV2 to TRBJ2-2; possibly TRBD1 for D (5 bases). The CDR3 runs to 14 residues. V was trimmed by 7 bases and J by 4 bases, leaving 13 bases between them. Germline V gene sequence: CDR1 SNHLY, CDR2 FYNNEI. Here the CDR3 DNA reads TGTGCCAGCACCTACTGGGGCGGCACCGGGGAGCTGTTTTTT. Protein product: CASTYWGGTGELFF.

This chain uses TRBV5-1 with TRBJ2-7; 11 nucleotides align to TRBD2. Germline CDR1 reads SGHRS; CDR2 reads YFSETQ. Trimming cost V 4 bases and J 5 bases; bases outside gene matches: 8. CDR3 length: 15 residues. This chain's CDR3 is CASSLTSGARNEQYF. In DNA form, the CDR3 reads TGCGCCAGCAGCCTGACTAGCGGGGCTAGGAACGAGCAGTACTTC.

The chain employs TRBV7-2 and TRBJ1-1; TRBD1 might be the D (5 bases). The CDR3 has 15 amino acids. From germline, CDR1 is SGHTA and CDR2 FQGNSA. Trimming took 1 base from V and 0 from J, leaving 9 bases between them. The CDR3 DNA sequence: TGTGCCAGCAGCTTAGGCGGGGCCATGAACACTGAAGCTTTCTTT. Its protein product is CASSLGGAMNTEAFF.

This chain connects TRBV19 to TRBJ1-1, with a possible D match to TRBD1 (5 bases). CDR3 length: 14 residues. V lost 3 bases and J lost 10, with 18 bases in between. Germline V gene lookup returns CDR1 LNHDA and CDR2 SQIVND (reference sequence). The CDR3 here is CASSISPGPLGAFF. The CDR3 coding sequence is TGTGCCAGTAGTATTTCGCCAGGGCCCCTGGGAGCTTTCTTT. The entire variable domain, with the rest obtained from reference TRBV19 and TRBJ1-1, is as follows: DGGITQSPKYLFRKEGQNVTLSCEQNLNHDAMYWYRQDPGQGLRLIYYSQIVNDFQKGDIAEGYSVSREKKESFPLTVTSAQKNPTAFYLCASSISPGPLGAFFGQGTRLTVV.

J is TRBJ1-1 and V is TRBV9; D unclear. V lost 4 bases, J lost 1 base, and 14 bases lay in between. Germline V gives CDR1 SGDLS, CDR2 YYNGEE. The CDR3 has 15 amino acids. The CDR3 here is CASSHNRGSNTEAFF. CDR3 nucleotide sequence: TGTGCCAGCAGCCATAATCGGGGTTCGAACACTGAAGCTTTCTTT. The full variable domain, its missing parts supplied by reference TRBV9 and TRBJ1-1, is DSGVTQTPKHLITATGQRVTLRCSPRSGDLSVYWYQQSLDQGLQFLIQYYNGEERAKGNILERFSAQQFPDLHSELNLSSLELGDSALYFCASSHNRGSNTEAFFGQGTRLTVV.

This sequence joins TRBV5-5 and TRBJ1-6, with D perhaps TRBD1 (5 bases). CDR1 and CDR2 from the germline V gene are SGHKS and YYEKEE (reference sequence). Trimming cost V 4 bases and J 3 bases, with 11 bases left between them. CDR3 length equals 15 residues. This chain's CDR3 is CASSAGGDYNSPLHF. The DNA for the CDR3 is TGTGCCAGCAGCGCGGGGGGTGACTATAATTCACCCCTCCACTTT.